This T cell receptor (beta chain) was identified in a study of regulatory T cells in long-lasting Graves disease. About the research overall: The antithyroid drugs taken by newly diagnosed Graves' patients had been used for under 3 months.

Libraries of TCR beta came from iRepertoire HTBI primers plus Arm-PCR of CDR3 regions. TCRdb fed the multiplex PCR reads into MiXCR, producing one record per CDR3 protein. The table lists around 330,000 distinct CDR3 sequences, over 15% of them singletons. On this clonotype: Its target is not known.

Noted time point: newly diagnosed GD, antithyroid drugs for less than 3 months. There was RNA extracted from PBMCs, and the TCR library was made from it. The CDR3 consists of 12 residues. Germline CDR1 WNHNN, CDR2 SYGVQD (reference sequence). V was trimmed by 4 bases and J by 13 bases, leaving 14 bases between them. The study's findings and limits: The work looked only at peripheral blood and did not look at thyroid tissue.

Sample: peripheral blood mononuclear cells (PBMCs), taken at new diagnosis, from a patient treated with antithyroid drugs. The V call is TRBV10-1, the J call TRBJ2-1; D call uncertain. The receptor's source is a female donor with Graves disease. The CDR3 sequence: CASSGTLLPQFF. The CDR3 nucleotides are TGCGCCAGCAGTGGGACGCTTCTTCCCCAGTTCTTC.